Included here is one T cell receptor (beta chain) sequence, with context. This sample was included in a study of control samples from healthy donors and cancer patients. There are 14 residues in the CDR3. V lost 2 bases, J lost 6 bases, and 13 bases lay in between. From germline, CDR1 is LGHDT and CDR2 YNNKEL (reference sequence). Some clones are missing from TCRdb's copy, which holds only in-frame ones; the method was immunoSEQ multiplex PCR. The data show tens of thousands of clones, about 86% seen once. This sequence was found in a woman aged 60-75 years with lung cancer. The material sequenced was PBMCs. This chain uses TRBV3-1 (or the pseudogene TRBV3-2) with TRBJ1-2; maybe TRBD1 (5 bases). Here the CDR3 reads CASSQKGQYNGYTF. The CDR3 nucleotides read TGTGCCAGCAGCCAAAAGGGGCAGTACAATGGCTACACCTTC.